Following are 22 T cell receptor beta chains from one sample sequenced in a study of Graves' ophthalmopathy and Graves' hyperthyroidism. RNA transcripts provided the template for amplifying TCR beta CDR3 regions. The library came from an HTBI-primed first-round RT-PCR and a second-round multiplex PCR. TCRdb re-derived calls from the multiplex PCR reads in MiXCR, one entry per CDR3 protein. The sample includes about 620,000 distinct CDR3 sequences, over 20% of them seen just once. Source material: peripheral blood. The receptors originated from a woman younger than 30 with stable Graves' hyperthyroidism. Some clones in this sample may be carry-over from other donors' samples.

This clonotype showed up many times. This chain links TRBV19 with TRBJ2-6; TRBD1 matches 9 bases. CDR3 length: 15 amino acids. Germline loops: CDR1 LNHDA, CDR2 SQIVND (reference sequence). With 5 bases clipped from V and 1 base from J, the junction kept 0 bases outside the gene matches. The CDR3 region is CASSGQGSGANVLTF. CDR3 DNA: TGTGCCAGTAGTGGACAGGGGTCTGGGGCCAACGTCCTGACTTTC.

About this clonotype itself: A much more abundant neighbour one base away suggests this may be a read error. The CDR3 sequence: CASSSWTGWEQYF. CDR3 sequence (DNA): TGTGCCAGCAGCTCCTGGACAGGGTGGGAGCAGTACTTC. This chain uses TRBV11-2 with TRBJ2-7, with TRBD1 identical over 8 bases. Trimming took 4 bases from V and 7 from J; bases not matched to a gene: 6. Germline V lookup: CDR1 SGHAT, CDR2 FQNNGV. This CDR3 has 13 residues.

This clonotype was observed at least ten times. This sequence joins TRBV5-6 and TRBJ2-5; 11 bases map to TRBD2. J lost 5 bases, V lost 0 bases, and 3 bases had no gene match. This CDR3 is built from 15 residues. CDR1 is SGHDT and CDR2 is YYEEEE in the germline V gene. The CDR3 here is CASSLVSGRAETQYF. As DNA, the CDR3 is TGTGCCAGCAGCTTGGTTAGCGGGAGGGCTGAGACCCAGTACTTC.

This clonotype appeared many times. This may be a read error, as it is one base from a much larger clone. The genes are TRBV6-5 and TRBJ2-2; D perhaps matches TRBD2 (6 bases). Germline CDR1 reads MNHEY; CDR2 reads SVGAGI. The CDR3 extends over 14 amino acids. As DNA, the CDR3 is TGTGCCAGCAGTTTGATCGCGAACACCGGGGGGCTGTTTTTT. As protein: CASSLIANTGGLFF.

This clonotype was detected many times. The CDR3 region is CASSSDYGDTEQYF. The CDR3 DNA follows: TGTGCCAGCAGCTCAGACTACGGCGATACCGAGCAGTACTTC. The rearrangement uses TRBV13 and TRBJ2-7, with D possibly matching TRBD2 (5 bases). V was cut by 4 bases and J by 6 bases, with 16 bases left in between. CDR3 length: 14 residues. Germline V gene lookup returns CDR1 PRHDT and CDR2 FYEKMQ (reference sequence). Using reference TRBV13 and TRBJ2-7 for the parts outside the CDR3, the full variable domain is AAGVIQSPRHLIKEKRETATLKCYPIPRHDTVYWYQQGPGQDPQFLISFYEKMQSDKGSIPDRFSAQQFSDYHSELNMSSLELGDSALYFCASSSDYGDTEQYFGPGTRLTVT.

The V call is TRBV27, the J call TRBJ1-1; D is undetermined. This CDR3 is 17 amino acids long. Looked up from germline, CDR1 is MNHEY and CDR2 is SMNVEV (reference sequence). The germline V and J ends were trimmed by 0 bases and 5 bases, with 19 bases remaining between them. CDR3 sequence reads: CASSLSNPPGDGTEAFF. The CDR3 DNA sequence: TGTGCCAGCAGTTTATCGAACCCACCCGGCGATGGAACTGAAGCTTTCTTT.

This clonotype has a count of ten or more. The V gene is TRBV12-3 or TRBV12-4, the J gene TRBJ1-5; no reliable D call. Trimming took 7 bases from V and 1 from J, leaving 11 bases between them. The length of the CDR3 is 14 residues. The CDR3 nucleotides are TGTGCCAGCACTCTCGGACTGAGCAATCAGCCCCAGCATTTT. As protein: CASTLGLSNQPQHF.

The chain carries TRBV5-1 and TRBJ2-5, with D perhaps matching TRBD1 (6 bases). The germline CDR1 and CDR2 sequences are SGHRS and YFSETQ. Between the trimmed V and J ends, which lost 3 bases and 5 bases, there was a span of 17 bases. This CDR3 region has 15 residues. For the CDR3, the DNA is TGCGCCAGCAGCTCGTTTCAGGGGTCTGGCGAGACCCAGTACTTC. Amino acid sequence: CASSSFQGSGETQYF.

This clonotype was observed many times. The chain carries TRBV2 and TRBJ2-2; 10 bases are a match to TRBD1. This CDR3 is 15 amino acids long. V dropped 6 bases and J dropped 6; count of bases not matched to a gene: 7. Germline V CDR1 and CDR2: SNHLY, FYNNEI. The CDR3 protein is CASRRDRGASGELFF. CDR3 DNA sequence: TGTGCCAGCAGACGGGACAGGGGCGCCTCCGGGGAGCTGTTTTTT.

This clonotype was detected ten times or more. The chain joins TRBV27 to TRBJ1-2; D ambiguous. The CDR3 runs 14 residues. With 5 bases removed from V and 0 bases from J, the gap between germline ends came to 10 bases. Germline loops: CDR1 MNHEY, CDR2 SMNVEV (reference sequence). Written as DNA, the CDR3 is TGTGCCAGCAGTGCACTTAGTGCTAACTATGGCTACACCTTC. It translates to CASSALSANYGYTF.

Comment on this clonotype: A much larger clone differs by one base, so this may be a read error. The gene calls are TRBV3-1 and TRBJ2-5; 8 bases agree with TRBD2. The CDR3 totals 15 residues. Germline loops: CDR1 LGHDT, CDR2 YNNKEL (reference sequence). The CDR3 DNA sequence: TGTGCCAGCAGCCAAGATCTCACTAGCGGAGAGACCCCGTACTTC. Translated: CASSQDLTSGETPYF.

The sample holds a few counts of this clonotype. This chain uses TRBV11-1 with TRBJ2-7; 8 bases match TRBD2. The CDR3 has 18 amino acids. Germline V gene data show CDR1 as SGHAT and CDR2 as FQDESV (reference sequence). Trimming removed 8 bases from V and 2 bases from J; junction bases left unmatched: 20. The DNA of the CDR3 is TGTGCCAGCGGCCCTTCAGGCGGGGGGCCGGGGGTACCCTACGAGCAGTACTTC. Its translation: CASGPSGGGPGVPYEQYF.

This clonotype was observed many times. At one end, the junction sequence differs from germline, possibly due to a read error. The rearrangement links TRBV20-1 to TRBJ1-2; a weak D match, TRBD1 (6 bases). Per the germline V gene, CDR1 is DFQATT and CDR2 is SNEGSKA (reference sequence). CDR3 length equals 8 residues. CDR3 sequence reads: CSARDSIF. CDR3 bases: TGCAGTGCTAGGGACAGTATCTTC.

CDR3 protein: CASRNRGGSGANVLTF. CDR3 DNA: TGTGCCAGCAGGAACAGGGGAGGGTCTGGGGCCAACGTCCTGACTTTC. The chain recombines TRBV6-1 with TRBJ2-6; D possibly matches TRBD1 or TRBD2 (7 bases each). CDR3 size: 16 residues. Germline V gene lookup returns CDR1 MNHNS and CDR2 SASEGT. The V end lost 6 bases, the J end lost 1 base, and 13 bases lay between the germline ends.

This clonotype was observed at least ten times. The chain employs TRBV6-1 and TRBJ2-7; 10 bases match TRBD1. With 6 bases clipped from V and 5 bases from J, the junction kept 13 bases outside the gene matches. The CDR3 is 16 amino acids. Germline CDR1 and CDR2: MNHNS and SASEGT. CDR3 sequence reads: CASSGRDRGRKDEQYF. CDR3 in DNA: TGTGCCAGCAGCGGCCGGGACAGGGGCCGGAAGGACGAGCAGTACTTC.

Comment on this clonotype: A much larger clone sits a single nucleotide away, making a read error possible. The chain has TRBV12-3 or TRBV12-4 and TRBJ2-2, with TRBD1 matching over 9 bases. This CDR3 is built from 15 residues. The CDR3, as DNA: TGTGCCAGCAATGCCGGGACAGGGACAAGCGGGGAGCTGTGTTTT. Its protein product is CASNAGTGTSGELCF.

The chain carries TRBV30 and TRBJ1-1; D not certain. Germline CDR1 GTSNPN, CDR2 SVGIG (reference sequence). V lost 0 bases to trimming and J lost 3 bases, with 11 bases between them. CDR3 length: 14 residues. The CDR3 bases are TGTGCCTGGAGTGTACAAGGGAGGGACACTGAAGCTTTCTTT. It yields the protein CAWSVQGRDTEAFF.

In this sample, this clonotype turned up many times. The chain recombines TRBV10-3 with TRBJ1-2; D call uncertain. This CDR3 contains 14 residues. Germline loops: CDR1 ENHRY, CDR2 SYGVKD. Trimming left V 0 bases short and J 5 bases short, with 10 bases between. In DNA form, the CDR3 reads TGTGCCATCAGTGAGTCCCAGCGTGGGTATGGCTACACCTTC. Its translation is CAISESQRGYGYTF.

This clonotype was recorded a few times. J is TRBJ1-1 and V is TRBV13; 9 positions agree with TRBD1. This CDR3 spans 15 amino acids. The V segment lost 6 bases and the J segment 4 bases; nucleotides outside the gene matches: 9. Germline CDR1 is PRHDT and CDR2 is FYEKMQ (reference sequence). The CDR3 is CASRLQGAAVTEAFF. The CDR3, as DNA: TGTGCCAGCAGGCTACAGGGGGCTGCTGTCACTGAAGCTTTCTTT. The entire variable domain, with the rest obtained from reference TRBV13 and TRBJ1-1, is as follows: AAGVIQSPRHLIKEKRETATLKCYPIPRHDTVYWYQQGPGQDPQFLISFYEKMQSDKGSIPDRFSAQQFSDYHSELNMSSLELGDSALYFCASRLQGAAVTEAFFGQGTRLTVV.

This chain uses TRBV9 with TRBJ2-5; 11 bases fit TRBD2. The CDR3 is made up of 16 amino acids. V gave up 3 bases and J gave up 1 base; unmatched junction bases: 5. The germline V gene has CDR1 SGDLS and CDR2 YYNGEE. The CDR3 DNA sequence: TGTGCCAGCAGCGCCAGACTAGCGGGGATCCAAGAGACCCAGTACTTC. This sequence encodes CASSARLAGIQETQYF.

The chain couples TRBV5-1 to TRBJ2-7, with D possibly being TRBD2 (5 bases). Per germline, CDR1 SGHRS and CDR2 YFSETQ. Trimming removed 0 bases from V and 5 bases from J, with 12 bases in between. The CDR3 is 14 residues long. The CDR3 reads CASSLERVSDEQYF. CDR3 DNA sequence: TGCGCCAGCAGCTTGGAGAGGGTCTCGGACGAGCAGTACTTC.

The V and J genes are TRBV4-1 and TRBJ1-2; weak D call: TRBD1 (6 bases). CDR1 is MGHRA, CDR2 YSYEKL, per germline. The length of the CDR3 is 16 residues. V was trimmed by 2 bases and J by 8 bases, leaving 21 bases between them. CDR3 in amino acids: CASSQLPRGNRSGYTF. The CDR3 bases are TGCGCCAGCAGCCAACTCCCAAGGGGGAACAGGTCCGGCTACACCTTC.